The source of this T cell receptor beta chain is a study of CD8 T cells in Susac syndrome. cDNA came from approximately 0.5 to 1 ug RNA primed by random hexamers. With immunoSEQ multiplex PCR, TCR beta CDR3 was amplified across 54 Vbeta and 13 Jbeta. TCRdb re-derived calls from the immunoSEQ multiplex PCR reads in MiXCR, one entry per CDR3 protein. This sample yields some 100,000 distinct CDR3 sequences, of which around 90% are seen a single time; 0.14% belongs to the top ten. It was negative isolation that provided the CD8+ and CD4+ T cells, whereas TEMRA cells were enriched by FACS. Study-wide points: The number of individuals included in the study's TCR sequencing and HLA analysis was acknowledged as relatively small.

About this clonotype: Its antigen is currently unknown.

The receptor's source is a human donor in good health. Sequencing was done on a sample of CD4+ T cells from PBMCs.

CDR3 amino acids: CASSLEGSTEAFF. The CDR3 DNA follows: TGTGCCAGCAGCTTAGAGGGGTCCACTGAAGCTTTCTTT. The gene calls are TRBV7-2 and TRBJ1-1; D may be TRBD1 (5 bases). The CDR3 is 13 residues long. Per the germline V gene, CDR1 is SGHTA and CDR2 is FQGNSA. The ends were cut back, 1 base at V and 4 bases at J, with 7 bases in the middle.